The entry that follows covers one TCR beta chain sequence. Its cognate antigen is unknown. The data were obtained in a study of T cell responses to AZD1222 COVID-19 vaccine. General study findings and limits: Donor demographics were predominantly white British with a female majority; clonal diversity may be underestimated. Baseline serostatus was positive in only a handful of AZD1222 recipients. Two doses of AZD1222 preceded a rise in Spike-specific TCR breadth and depth. Nearly half of spike-specific TCRs reportedly target variant regions that are unmutated in the B.1.351 and B.1.1.7 variants.

Assay used: immunoSEQ multiplex PCR; TCRdb lists only in-frame clones, some missing. Among approximately 130,000 clones listed, over 90% were seen once. The CDR3 length is 16 residues. V was pared by 3 bases and J by 5 bases, with 6 bases of the junction left unmatched. CDR1 LNHDA and CDR2 SQIVND come from the germline V gene (reference sequence). The sample was peripheral blood, taken on day 0 of AZD1222 vaccination. The origin of this receptor is an adult in good health. The chain links TRBV19 to TRBJ2-3; 12 bases align to TRBD2. For the CDR3, the DNA is TGTGCCAGTAGTATTTCCACTAGCGGGGGGAAAGATACGCAGTATTTT. This encodes CASSISTSGGKDTQYF.